Presented here are 14 T cell receptor beta chains from one specimen sequenced in a study of blood T cell repertoires in COVID-19. The table came from immunoSEQ multiplex PCR; TCRdb's copy has only in-frame clones and leaves some out. The sample contains 90,000 to 100,000 clones, 70% to 90% of which appear only once. Sequencing was carried out using peripheral blood. These receptors all come from a man aged 55-75 years with acute or convalescent COVID-19.

This clone was seen more than once but under ten times. V and J are TRBV5-1 and TRBJ1-1; D may be TRBD1 (6 bases). Germline V gene sequence: CDR1 SGHRS, CDR2 YFSETQ. V gave up 3 bases and J gave up 5 bases, with 14 bases separating them. The CDR3 has 14 residues. The chain's CDR3 is CASSSLTGRTEAFF. The DNA of the CDR3 is TGCGCCAGCAGCTCTTTAACAGGGCGAACTGAAGCTTTCTTT.

This chain links TRBV4-3 with TRBJ2-1; weak D call: TRBD2 (6 bases). There are 17 residues in the CDR3. Per the germline V gene, CDR1 is LGHNA and CDR2 is YSLEER. The V and J ends lost 1 base and 6 bases respectively, with 19 bases between them. As DNA, the CDR3 is TGCGCCAGCAGCCAAGGTCTAAGTTACGGGAGTGGCAATGAGCAGTTCTTC. It encodes CASSQGLSYGSGNEQFF.

This chain connects TRBV12-3 or TRBV12-4 to TRBJ1-3; D not certain. This CDR3 spans 13 amino acids. The germline V and J ends were trimmed by 7 bases and 4 bases, with 11 bases remaining between them. The DNA of the CDR3 is TGTGCCAGCACCAGATCCCCAGGAAACACCATATATTTT. Its protein is CASTRSPGNTIYF.

The chain links TRBV24-1 to TRBJ2-1; TRBD2 agrees at 7 bases. This CDR3 spans 17 amino acids. Trimming at V came to 3 bases and at J to 0 bases, leaving 7 bases not matched to a gene. CDR1 KGHDR and CDR2 SFDVKD come from the germline V gene. CDR3 sequence (DNA): TGTGCCACCAGTGATGACGGGACTACGAGCTCCTACAATGAGCAGTTCTTC. Its translation: CATSDDGTTSSYNEQFF.

The chain carries TRBV3-1 (or the pseudogene TRBV3-2) and TRBJ2-3, with D tentatively TRBD2 (6 bases). The CDR3 length is 15 residues. V was pared by 0 bases and J by 4 bases, with 11 bases between. Germline assignment: CDR1 LGHDT and CDR2 YNNKEL (reference sequence). The CDR3 sequence: CASSQEGTGPDTQYF. DNA for the CDR3: TGTGCCAGCAGCCAAGAAGGGACTGGACCAGATACGCAGTATTTT.

This clone was observed a single time. The chain joins TRBV19 to TRBJ2-1; D not certain. The CDR3 loop spans 11 amino acids. Deletions cut 5 bases from V and 5 bases from J, with 4 bases between. Germline V lookup: CDR1 LNHDA, CDR2 SQIVND (reference sequence). CDR3 protein: CASSPDNEQFF. For the CDR3, the DNA is TGTGCCAGTAGTCCTGACAATGAGCAGTTCTTC.

This chain uses TRBV9 with TRBJ2-3, with TRBD2 matching 8 bases. CDR1 SGDLS and CDR2 YYNGEE come from the germline V gene. This CDR3 comprises 16 residues. Unmatched junction bases numbered 10, after V lost 3 bases and J lost 4 bases. CDR3 sequence: CASSERPGLGSDTQYF. CDR3 in DNA: TGTGCCAGCAGCGAGAGGCCGGGACTAGGCTCAGATACGCAGTATTTT.

The rearrangement joins TRBV27 to TRBJ1-1; 8 bases align to TRBD1. Looked up from germline, CDR1 is MNHEY and CDR2 is SMNVEV (reference sequence). The CDR3 runs 14 residues. V shed 3 bases, J shed 6 bases, and the junction held 6 bases outside the gene matches. CDR3 in DNA: TGTGCCAGCAGTTTCTTACAGGGGGTGTCTGAAGCTTTCTTT. The encoded protein is CASSFLQGVSEAFF.

J is TRBJ1-1 and V is TRBV10-1; D not certain. Germline V lookup: CDR1 WNHNN, CDR2 SYGVQD (reference sequence). This CDR3 region has 13 residues. Between the trimmed V and J ends, which lost 6 bases and 1 base, there was a span of 9 bases. DNA of the CDR3: TGCGCCAGCAGGTTGACAACGAACACTGAAGCTTTCTTT. It is translated as CASRLTTNTEAFF.

This clone is termed medium-sized. This chain links TRBV4-1 with TRBJ1-2; D gene uncertain. Germline CDR1 reads MGHRA; CDR2 reads YSYEKL. The V end was cut by 0 bases, the J end by 8 bases, with 13 bases between. The length of the CDR3 is 14 residues. CDR3 loop: CASSQDRTDKGYTF. CDR3 nucleotides: TGCGCCAGCAGCCAAGATCGTACAGATAAGGGCTACACCTTC.

The V and J genes are TRBV30 and TRBJ1-2, with D perhaps matching TRBD1 (6 bases). This CDR3 is built from 14 residues. Germline V gene sequence: CDR1 GTSNPN, CDR2 SVGIG (reference sequence). V dropped 3 bases and J dropped 8 bases, with 19 bases sitting between them. CDR3 amino acids: CAWRPGTPREGYTF. The CDR3 DNA is TGTGCCTGGAGGCCTGGGACACCCCGTGAGGGCTACACCTTC.

This chain joins TRBV7-3 and TRBJ2-2, with D possibly TRBD1 on 6 matching bases. In germline, CDR1 is SGHTA, CDR2 FQGTGA. Trimming took off 5 bases at V and 1 base at J, with 8 bases between the two ends. The CDR3 has 14 amino acids. The CDR3 DNA sequence: TGTGCCAGCAGCCGGGGACAGAACACCGGGGAGCTGTTTTTT. Encoded protein: CASSRGQNTGELFF. The full variable domain, completed using reference TRBV7-3 and TRBJ2-2, is GAGVSQTPSNKVTEKGKYVELRCDPISGHTALYWYRQSLGQGPEFLIYFQGTGAADDSGLPNDRFFAVRPEGSVSTLKIQRTERGDSAVYLCASSRGQNTGELFFGEGSRLTVL.

This clone was picked up one time. The chain couples TRBV15 to TRBJ1-1; D is ambiguous. Germline V gene sequence: CDR1 LNHNV, CDR2 YYDKDF (reference sequence). The V and J ends lost 0 bases and 4 bases respectively, with 9 bases between them. The CDR3 totals 14 residues. The CDR3 sequence: CATSREAGSTEAFF. The CDR3 nucleotides read TGTGCCACCAGCAGAGAAGCAGGTAGCACTGAAGCTTTCTTT.

The V and J genes are TRBV2 and TRBJ2-2; D not resolved. V was shortened by 3 bases and J by 2 bases, with 10 bases between the two germline ends. Germline V gene sequence: CDR1 SNHLY, CDR2 FYNNEI. The CDR3 spans 15 residues. CDR3 sequence: CASSEREANTGELFF. CDR3 in DNA: TGTGCCAGCAGTGAGCGAGAAGCTAACACCGGGGAGCTGTTTTTT.